A selection of T cell receptor beta chains follows, all from one sample in a study of T cells after yellow fever vaccination. MiXCR was run by TCRdb on the 5' RACE reads, yielding one entry per CDR3 protein. The data hold more than 250,000 distinct CDR3 sequences, with 6.5% to 8.5% observed a single time. This material consisted of PBMCs, taken about 49 days after the first yellow fever vaccination. The receptors come from a man between 18 and 29 years old who received the YFV17D yellow fever vaccine. Both conserved end residues are part of each CDR3. A D gene is named only where the DNA matches it firmly. Some rows mark clone size as missing; the rest say once, few, many or name a class of expanded clone.

clone size: few; D gene: -; J gene: TRBJ1-6; V gene: TRBV6-4; CDR3 protein: CASRTSPDHSPLHF; CDR3 DNA: TGTGCCAGCAGGACGTCCCCAGACCATTCACCCCTCCACTTT
clone size: few; D gene: TRBD1; J gene: TRBJ2-5; V gene: TRBV2; CDR3 protein: CASSLRGQQETQYF; CDR3 DNA: TGTGCCAGCAGCCTACGGGGACAGCAAGAGACCCAGTACTTC
clone size: -; D gene: TRBD1; J gene: TRBJ1-5; V gene: TRBV18; CDR3 protein: CASSRQGTDLNQPQHF; CDR3 DNA: TGTGCCAGCTCACGACAGGGAACCGATTTAAATCAGCCCCAGCATTTT
clone size: many; D gene: -; J gene: TRBJ2-3; V gene: TRBV6-2/TRBV6-3; CDR3 protein: CASSLRGASTDTQYF; CDR3 DNA: TGTGCCAGCAGTTTACGCGGGGCCAGCACAGATACGCAGTATTTT
clone size: few; D gene: -; J gene: TRBJ1-4; V gene: TRBV12-3/TRBV12-4; CDR3 protein: CASSQHYGATNEKLFF; CDR3 DNA: TGTGCCAGCAGTCAACACTACGGTGCAACTAATGAAAAACTGTTTTTT
clone size: -; D gene: TRBD1; J gene: TRBJ2-3; V gene: TRBV6-4; CDR3 protein: CASSDPGQGTNTQYF; CDR3 DNA: TGTGCCAGCAGTGACCCGGGACAGGGCACAAATACGCAGTATTTT
clone size: -; D gene: -; J gene: TRBJ2-1; V gene: TRBV7-2; CDR3 protein: CASSSLTRNEQFF; CDR3 DNA: TGTGCCAGCAGCTCCCTGACTAGGAATGAGCAGTTCTTC
clone size: few; D gene: -; J gene: TRBJ1-3; V gene: TRBV7-2; CDR3 protein: CASSPGKGGWGNTIYF; CDR3 DNA: TGTGCCAGCAGCCCGGGCAAGGGGGGGTGGGGAAACACCATATATTTT
clone size: few; D gene: TRBD2; J gene: TRBJ2-3; V gene: TRBV13; CDR3 protein: CASSHGGAYTDTQYF; CDR3 DNA: TGTGCCAGCAGCCACGGGGGGGCATATACAGATACGCAGTATTTT
clone size: -; D gene: TRBD1; J gene: TRBJ2-5; V gene: TRBV5-1; CDR3 protein: CASSLAGQGPGETQYF; CDR3 DNA: TGCGCCAGCAGCTTGGCTGGACAGGGGCCCGGAGAGACCCAGTACTTC
clone size: many; D gene: -; J gene: TRBJ1-2; V gene: TRBV7-9; CDR3 protein: CASSSRVGFGYTF; CDR3 DNA: TGTGCCAGCAGCTCGAGGGTAGGGTTTGGCTACACCTTC
clone size: few; D gene: -; J gene: TRBJ1-1; V gene: TRBV5-1; CDR3 protein: CASRPHRENTEAFF; CDR3 DNA: TGCGCCAGCAGGCCTCACCGGGAGAACACTGAAGCTTTCTTT
clone size: many; D gene: -; J gene: TRBJ1-6; V gene: TRBV10-3; CDR3 protein: CAIRDPRQTYNSPLHF; CDR3 DNA: TGTGCCATCAGGGACCCAAGACAGACTTATAATTCACCCCTCCACTTT
clone size: few; D gene: TRBD2; J gene: TRBJ2-3; V gene: TRBV24-1; CDR3 protein: CATTSGGSDTQYF; CDR3 DNA: TGTGCCACTACTAGCGGGGGTTCGGATACGCAGTATTTT
clone size: few; D gene: -; J gene: TRBJ2-1; V gene: TRBV29-1; CDR3 protein: CSVPLGNEQFF; CDR3 DNA: TGCAGCGTCCCCCTAGGCAATGAGCAGTTCTTC
clone size: -; D gene: -; J gene: TRBJ1-2; V gene: TRBV5-1; CDR3 protein: CASSLEAGTSGGYTF; CDR3 DNA: TGCGCCAGCAGCTTGGAGGCCGGGACCTCTGGTGGCTACACCTTC
clone size: -; D gene: -; J gene: TRBJ2-1; V gene: TRBV5-1; CDR3 protein: CASSWGGAPDEQFF; CDR3 DNA: TGCGCCAGCAGCTGGGGTGGGGCGCCGGATGAGCAGTTCTTC
clone size: few; D gene: -; J gene: TRBJ2-7; V gene: TRBV12-3/TRBV12-4; CDR3 protein: CASSFGRAPHEQYF; CDR3 DNA: TGTGCCAGCAGTTTCGGCAGGGCGCCTCACGAGCAGTACTTC
clone size: -; D gene: -; J gene: TRBJ2-6; V gene: TRBV11-1; CDR3 protein: CASSPEGSGANVLTF; CDR3 DNA: TGTGCCAGCAGCCCAGAGGGGTCTGGGGCCAACGTCCTGACTTTC
clone size: -; D gene: -; J gene: TRBJ2-1; V gene: TRBV4-2; CDR3 protein: CASSQDSGVVNEQFF; CDR3 DNA: TGTGCCAGCAGCCAAGATTCAGGGGTTGTCAATGAGCAGTTCTTC
clone size: many; D gene: -; J gene: TRBJ1-1; V gene: TRBV3-1; CDR3 protein: CASSRNDDTEAFF; CDR3 DNA: TGTGCCAGCAGCCGGAATGATGACACTGAAGCTTTCTTT
clone size: few; D gene: TRBD1; J gene: TRBJ2-5; V gene: TRBV7-8; CDR3 protein: CASSRRTGQETQYF; CDR3 DNA: TGTGCCAGCAGCCGGCGGACAGGGCAAGAGACCCAGTACTTC
clone size: once; D gene: TRBD2; J gene: TRBJ2-1; V gene: TRBV7-8; CDR3 protein: CASSLIQRGGNEQFF; CDR3 DNA: TGTGCCAGCAGCTTAATCCAGCGGGGAGGGAATGAGCAGTTCTTC
clone size: -; D gene: -; J gene: TRBJ1-1; V gene: TRBV5-1; CDR3 protein: CASSFGYMNTEAFF; CDR3 DNA: TGCGCCAGCAGCTTCGGATATATGAACACTGAAGCTTTCTTT
clone size: -; D gene: -; J gene: TRBJ1-2; V gene: TRBV5-1; CDR3 protein: CASSGGGNGYTF; CDR3 DNA: TGCGCCAGCAGCGGCGGAGGGAATGGCTACACCTTC
clone size: -; D gene: -; J gene: TRBJ1-5; V gene: TRBV20-1; CDR3 protein: CSAREGSLGQPQHF; CDR3 DNA: TGCAGTGCTAGAGAGGGCTCCCTAGGCCAGCCCCAGCATTTT
clone size: -; D gene: TRBD1; J gene: TRBJ1-6; V gene: TRBV28; CDR3 protein: CASSLGQGIGSPLHF; CDR3 DNA: TGTGCCAGCAGTTTGGGACAGGGGATTGGTTCACCCCTCCACTTT
clone size: -; D gene: TRBD2; J gene: TRBJ2-1; V gene: TRBV29-1; CDR3 protein: CSVAGTSGGENEQFF; CDR3 DNA: TGCAGCGTCGCCGGGACTAGCGGGGGGGAGAATGAGCAGTTCTTC
clone size: -; D gene: TRBD2; J gene: TRBJ2-2; V gene: TRBV20-1; CDR3 protein: CSASLAGADTGELFF; CDR3 DNA: TGCAGTGCGTCCCTAGCGGGGGCCGATACCGGGGAGCTGTTTTTT
clone size: few; D gene: -; J gene: TRBJ1-4; V gene: TRBV5-1; CDR3 protein: CASSPRVGAGEKLFF; CDR3 DNA: TGCGCCAGCAGCCCGCGCGTGGGGGCGGGAGAAAAACTGTTTTTT
clone size: few; D gene: -; J gene: TRBJ2-2; V gene: TRBV5-1; CDR3 protein: CASSQLGSGTGELFF; CDR3 DNA: TGCGCCAGCAGCCAGCTGGGATCGGGCACCGGGGAGCTGTTTTTT
clone size: few; D gene: -; J gene: TRBJ1-5; V gene: TRBV12-3/TRBV12-4; CDR3 protein: CASSLDMGSSNQPQHF; CDR3 DNA: TGTGCCAGCAGTTTAGATATGGGGTCTAGCAATCAGCCCCAGCATTTT
clone size: many; D gene: TRBD2; J gene: TRBJ2-5; V gene: TRBV5-1; CDR3 protein: CASSPGLVRETQYF; CDR3 DNA: TGCGCCAGCAGCCCGGGACTAGTTCGAGAGACCCAGTACTTC
clone size: few; D gene: TRBD1; J gene: TRBJ2-1; V gene: TRBV7-7; CDR3 protein: CASSRTGTTNEQFF; CDR3 DNA: TGTGCCAGCAGCCGGACAGGTACTACCAATGAGCAGTTCTTC
clone size: many; D gene: -; J gene: TRBJ1-2; V gene: TRBV6-1; CDR3 protein: CASKPGPQHSGYTF; CDR3 DNA: TGTGCTTCCAAACCTGGTCCCCAGCATAGTGGCTACACCTTC
clone size: few; D gene: -; J gene: TRBJ1-6; V gene: TRBV20-1; CDR3 protein: CSAQGRFHNSPLHF; CDR3 DNA: TGCAGTGCGCAGGGGAGGTTCCATAATTCACCCCTCCACTTT
clone size: many; D gene: TRBD2; J gene: TRBJ2-5; V gene: TRBV12-3/TRBV12-4; CDR3 protein: CASSKGRAGGPQETQYF; CDR3 DNA: TGTGCCAGTTCCAAGGGAAGAGCGGGGGGGCCCCAAGAGACCCAGTACTTC
clone size: -; D gene: -; J gene: TRBJ2-7; V gene: TRBV7-2; CDR3 protein: CASSPVGGNEQYF; CDR3 DNA: TGTGCCAGCAGCCCCGTCGGAGGGAACGAGCAGTACTTC
clone size: many; D gene: -; J gene: TRBJ2-7; V gene: TRBV29-1; CDR3 protein: CSVVLASTYEQYF; CDR3 DNA: TGCAGCGTTGTGCTAGCGTCGACCTACGAGCAGTACTTC
clone size: -; D gene: -; J gene: TRBJ1-2; V gene: TRBV27; CDR3 protein: CASSLWVDYGYTF; CDR3 DNA: TGTGCCAGCAGTTTATGGGTAGATTATGGCTACACCTTC
clone size: -; D gene: TRBD2; J gene: TRBJ2-3; V gene: TRBV7-2; CDR3 protein: CASSFRLAGSRTDTQYF; CDR3 DNA: TGTGCCAGCAGCTTTCGATTAGCGGGGAGCCGCACAGATACGCAGTATTTT
clone size: -; D gene: -; J gene: TRBJ2-7; V gene: TRBV7-2; CDR3 protein: CASSYAGLAASEQYF; CDR3 DNA: TGTGCCAGCAGCTACGCCGGACTGGCGGCTAGCGAGCAGTACTTC
clone size: many; D gene: -; J gene: TRBJ1-1; V gene: TRBV18; CDR3 protein: CASQVGENTEAFF; CDR3 DNA: TGTGCCAGCCAAGTCGGGGAGAACACTGAAGCTTTCTTT
clone size: few; D gene: -; J gene: TRBJ2-2; V gene: TRBV15; CDR3 protein: CATSRGDRELFF; CDR3 DNA: TGTGCCACCAGCAGAGGAGATCGGGAGCTGTTTTTT
clone size: few; D gene: -; J gene: TRBJ2-5; V gene: TRBV5-1; CDR3 protein: CASSPRGDPETQYF; CDR3 DNA: TGCGCCAGCAGCCCCCGCGGGGACCCAGAGACCCAGTACTTC
clone size: -; D gene: TRBD1; J gene: TRBJ1-2; V gene: TRBV2; CDR3 protein: CASSEDRGGYGYTF; CDR3 DNA: TGTGCCAGCAGTGAGGACAGGGGGGGGTATGGCTACACCTTC
clone size: -; D gene: -; J gene: TRBJ2-1; V gene: TRBV5-1; CDR3 protein: CASPVVSYNEQFF; CDR3 DNA: TGCGCCAGCCCTGTCGTCTCCTACAATGAGCAGTTCTTC
clone size: few; D gene: -; J gene: TRBJ1-2; V gene: TRBV6-2/TRBV6-3; CDR3 protein: CASTRGLDGYTF; CDR3 DNA: TGTGCCAGCACCAGGGGCCTGGATGGCTACACCTTC
clone size: -; D gene: TRBD1; J gene: TRBJ1-4; V gene: TRBV4-2; CDR3 protein: CASRTAATGGLWAWSEKLFF; CDR3 DNA: TGTGCCAGCAGAACTGCCGCTACAGGGGGCCTTTGGGCCTGGAGTGAAAAACTGTTTTTT
clone size: many; D gene: -; J gene: TRBJ2-2; V gene: TRBV5-6; CDR3 protein: CASSFRSGELFF; CDR3 DNA: TGTGCCAGCAGCTTTCGATCCGGGGAGCTGTTTTTT
clone size: few; D gene: -; J gene: TRBJ1-3; V gene: TRBV5-1; CDR3 protein: CASSFSAGNTIYF; CDR3 DNA: TGCGCCAGCAGCTTCAGCGCTGGAAACACCATATATTTT
clone size: -; D gene: TRBD1; J gene: TRBJ2-2; V gene: TRBV2; CDR3 protein: CASSDRGLNTGELFF; CDR3 DNA: TGTGCCAGCAGTGACAGGGGGTTGAACACCGGGGAGCTGTTTTTT
clone size: -; D gene: -; J gene: TRBJ1-5; V gene: TRBV12-3/TRBV12-4; CDR3 protein: CASSPRASQPQHF; CDR3 DNA: TGTGCCAGCAGTCCCCGAGCTTCTCAGCCCCAGCATTTT
clone size: few; D gene: -; J gene: TRBJ1-3; V gene: TRBV4-1; CDR3 protein: CASSNGLHSGNTIYF; CDR3 DNA: TGCGCCAGCTCGAATGGGCTGCACTCTGGAAACACCATATATTTT
clone size: -; D gene: -; J gene: TRBJ1-1; V gene: TRBV13; CDR3 protein: CASSFYRAGPNTEAFF; CDR3 DNA: TGTGCCAGCAGCTTTTATCGGGCGGGGCCGAACACTGAAGCTTTCTTT